Below, one TCR beta chain is given with its context. CDR3 size: 14 residues. Germline CDR1 is MNHEY and CDR2 is SVGAGI. V dropped 9 bases and J dropped 6; count of bases not matched to a gene: 13. This sample was taken from a study of blood T cell repertoires in COVID-19. Here immunoSEQ multiplex PCR was the method, and the copy in TCRdb shows in-frame clones only, minus some. Among around 200,000 clones, 75% to 85% were seen once, and the ten largest hold 6.5% to 9%. Material: PBMCs or T cells enriched from blood (not recorded which). The chain joins TRBV6-5 to TRBJ2-7, with 8 bases fitting TRBD2. This receptor was taken from a woman in her thirties or forties with acute COVID-19. CDR3 protein: CARRGTGGPVEQYF. The CDR3 DNA follows: TGTGCCAGGAGAGGGACGGGAGGGCCGGTCGAGCAGTACTTC.